Presented here are 2 T cell receptor beta chains from one specimen sequenced in a study of T-cell reconstitution after alpha-beta-depleted transplantation in children. Preparation of the TCRbeta library used unique molecular identifiers. TCRdb ran MiXCR on the PCR reads and lists one entry per CDR3 protein. The sample contains about 540,000 distinct CDR3 sequences, approximately 16% of which appear only once. The material was PBMCs from the stem cell graft donor, obtained from the stem cell graft. These receptors were collected from a human donor who donated a stem cell graft to a child with acute lymphoblastic leukemia.

This chain connects TRBV7-9 to TRBJ1-4; D is possibly TRBD1 (6 bases). CDR1 is SEHNR, CDR2 FQNEAQ, per germline (reference sequence). The CDR3 is 16 residues long. Trimming took off 0 bases at V and 5 bases at J, with 13 bases between the two ends. The CDR3 DNA sequence: TGTGCCAGCAGCTTAGCGGTGGGGGCAGAGAATGAAAAACTGTTTTTT. This gives the protein CASSLAVGAENEKLFF.

This rearrangement joins TRBV4-1 to TRBJ2-2, with 8 bases fitting TRBD2. Germline loops: CDR1 MGHRA, CDR2 YSYEKL. With 4 bases clipped from V and 1 base from J, the junction kept 8 bases outside the gene matches. The CDR3 runs 17 residues. CDR3 protein: CASSRWSSGMNTGELFF. CDR3 in DNA: TGCGCCAGCAGCCGCTGGAGTAGCGGGATGAACACCGGGGAGCTGTTTTTT.